The rows below give T cell receptor beta chains drawn from one sample of a study of PD-L1 blockade in urothelial cancer. Repertoires were generated with immunoSEQ multiplex PCR, while TCRdb's copy carries only in-frame clones and drops some. The sample records 55,000 to 70,000 clones, approximately 86% being singletons. Sequencing used PBMCs, obtained around atezolizumab (anti-PD-L1) treatment. The receptors stem from a man over 45 with urothelial cancer. The CDR3 runs from the conserved cysteine through the conserved F or W.

J | length | V | CDR3
TRBJ2-1 | 20 | TRBV2 | CASKGIRTGTSGRPYNEQFF
TRBJ2-1 | 16 | TRBV28 | CASSPEGFAYYNEQFF
TRBJ1-1 | 14 | TRBV7-9 | CASSPQQGFGEAFF
TRBJ2-3 | 15 | TRBV5-4 | CASSALPGRTDTQYF
TRBJ1-3 | 15 | TRBV28 | CASSLIRTAGNTIYF
TRBJ2-1 | 16 | TRBV4-2 | CASSQVAGTAYNEQFF
TRBJ2-1 | 12 | TRBV5-1 | CASSPRTGEQFF
TRBJ2-7 | 14 | TRBV30 | CAWRRASGSYEQYF
TRBJ2-7 | 13 | TRBV14 | CASSQVTHGEQYF
TRBJ1-1 | 14 | TRBV28 | CASSFLQGGTEAFF
TRBJ1-6 | 18 | TRBV27 | CASSLRAGMLTYNSPLHF
TRBJ2-2 | 16 | TRBV18 | CASSRPTGKNTGELFF
TRBJ1-6 | 12 | TRBV19 | CASGASHSPLHF
TRBJ1-2 | 13 | TRBV5-4 | CASRLQGGDGYTF
TRBJ1-3 | 14 | TRBV6-6 | CASRDDRVGNTIYF
TRBJ2-2 | 19 | TRBV5-1 | CASSWRTSGRTTNTGELFF
TRBJ2-3 | 16 | TRBV28 | CASSIEDRGVTDTQYF
TRBJ1-6 | 16 | TRBV6-6 | CASSPQGQVQMGTLHF
TRBJ2-1 | 16 | TRBV27 | CASDGAGGLSYNEQFF
TRBJ1-1 | 15 | TRBV29-1 | CSVEGWTEMNTEAFF
TRBJ1-1 | 14 | TRBV6-1 | CASSQGGDSTEAFF
TRBJ2-5 | 14 | TRBV6-1 | CASGVAGQQETQYF
TRBJ2-1 | 13 | TRBV7-3 | CASSRGLGNEQFF
TRBJ1-4 | 12 | TRBV18 | CASSPPWGELFF
TRBJ2-5 | 15 | TRBV28 | CASSSRDRGRETQYF
TRBJ2-7 | 14 | TRBV6-5 | CASRLNRVSYEQYF
TRBJ2-1 | 16 | TRBV15 | CATSRVGGRDPNEQFF
TRBJ1-6 | 14 | TRBV28 | CATGKLRADSPLHF
TRBJ2-7 | 13 | TRBV5-1 | CASSTGMGYEQYF
TRBJ2-1 | 12 | TRBV25-1 | CASSTRHLQQFF
TRBJ2-3 | 17 | TRBV19 | CASSRLAGGGNTDTQYF